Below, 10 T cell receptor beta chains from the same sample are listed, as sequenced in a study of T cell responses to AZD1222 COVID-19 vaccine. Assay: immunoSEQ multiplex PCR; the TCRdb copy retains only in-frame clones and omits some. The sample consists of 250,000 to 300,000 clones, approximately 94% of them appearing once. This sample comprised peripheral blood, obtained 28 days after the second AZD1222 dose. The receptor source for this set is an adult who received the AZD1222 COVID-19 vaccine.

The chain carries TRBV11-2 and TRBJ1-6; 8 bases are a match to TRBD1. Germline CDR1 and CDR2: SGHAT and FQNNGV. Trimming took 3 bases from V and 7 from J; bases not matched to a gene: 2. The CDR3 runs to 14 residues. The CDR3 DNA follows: TGTGCCAGCAGCTTCGGGACAGGAAATTCACCCCTCCACTTT. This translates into CASSFGTGNSPLHF.

The CDR3 loop reads CASSETGPDTEAFF. The CDR3 DNA reads TGTGCCAGCAGTGAAACAGGGCCGGACACTGAAGCTTTCTTT. The genes are TRBV25-1 and TRBJ1-1; tentatively, D is TRBD1 (6 bases). The CDR3 covers 14 residues. Per the germline V gene, CDR1 is MGHDK and CDR2 is SYGVNS. V was pared by 2 bases and J by 3 bases, with 10 bases between.

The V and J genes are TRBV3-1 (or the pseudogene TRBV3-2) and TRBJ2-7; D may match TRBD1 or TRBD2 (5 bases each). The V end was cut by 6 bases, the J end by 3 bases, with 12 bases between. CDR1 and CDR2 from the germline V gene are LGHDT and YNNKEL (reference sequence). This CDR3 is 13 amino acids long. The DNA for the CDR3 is TGTGCCAGCAGTCCGTCGGGGCTCTACGAGCAGTACTTC. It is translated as CASSPSGLYEQYF.

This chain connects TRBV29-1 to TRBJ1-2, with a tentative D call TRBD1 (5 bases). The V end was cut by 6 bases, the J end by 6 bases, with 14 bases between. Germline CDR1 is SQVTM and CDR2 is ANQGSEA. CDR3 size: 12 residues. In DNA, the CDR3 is TGCAGCGTATGGGACGGGGGAGATGGCTACACCTTC. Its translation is CSVWDGGDGYTF.

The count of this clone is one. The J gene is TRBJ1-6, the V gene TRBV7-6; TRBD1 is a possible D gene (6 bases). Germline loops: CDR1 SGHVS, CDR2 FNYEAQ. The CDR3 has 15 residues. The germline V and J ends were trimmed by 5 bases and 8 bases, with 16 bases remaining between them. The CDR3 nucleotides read TGTGCCAGCAGCGCCTCGCGGGGGCTGTATTCACCCCTCCACTTT. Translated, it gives CASSASRGLYSPLHF.

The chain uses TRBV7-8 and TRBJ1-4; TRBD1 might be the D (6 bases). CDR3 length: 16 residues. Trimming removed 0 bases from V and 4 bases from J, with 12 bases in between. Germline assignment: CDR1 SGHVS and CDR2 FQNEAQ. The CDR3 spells CASSLARGGSNEKLFF. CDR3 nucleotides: TGTGCCAGCAGCTTAGCGAGAGGGGGGAGTAATGAAAAACTGTTTTTT.

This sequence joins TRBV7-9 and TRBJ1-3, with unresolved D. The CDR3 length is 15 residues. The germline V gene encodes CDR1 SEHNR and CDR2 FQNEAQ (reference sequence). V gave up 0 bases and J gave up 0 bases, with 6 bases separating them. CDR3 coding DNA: TGTGCCAGCAGCTTAGCGTCAGTCTCTGGAAACACCATATATTTT. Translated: CASSLASVSGNTIYF.

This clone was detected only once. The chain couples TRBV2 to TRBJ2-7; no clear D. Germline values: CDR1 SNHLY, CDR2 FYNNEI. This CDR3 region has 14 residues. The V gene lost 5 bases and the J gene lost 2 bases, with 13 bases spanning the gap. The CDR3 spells CASSPRSTAYEQYF. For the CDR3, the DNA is TGTGCCAGCAGTCCCAGGAGTACAGCCTACGAGCAGTACTTC.

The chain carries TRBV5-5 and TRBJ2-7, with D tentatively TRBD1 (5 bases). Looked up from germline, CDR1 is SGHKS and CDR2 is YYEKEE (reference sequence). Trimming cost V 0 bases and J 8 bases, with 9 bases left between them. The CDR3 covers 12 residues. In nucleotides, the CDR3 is TGTGCCAGCAGCTTGGCCCAGGGAAAGCAGTACTTC. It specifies CASSLAQGKQYF.

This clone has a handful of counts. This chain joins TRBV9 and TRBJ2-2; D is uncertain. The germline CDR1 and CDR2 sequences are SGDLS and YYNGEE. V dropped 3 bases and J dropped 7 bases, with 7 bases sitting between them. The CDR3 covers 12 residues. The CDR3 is CASSAARGELFF. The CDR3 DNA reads TGTGCCAGCAGCGCCGCCCGCGGGGAGCTGTTTTTT.